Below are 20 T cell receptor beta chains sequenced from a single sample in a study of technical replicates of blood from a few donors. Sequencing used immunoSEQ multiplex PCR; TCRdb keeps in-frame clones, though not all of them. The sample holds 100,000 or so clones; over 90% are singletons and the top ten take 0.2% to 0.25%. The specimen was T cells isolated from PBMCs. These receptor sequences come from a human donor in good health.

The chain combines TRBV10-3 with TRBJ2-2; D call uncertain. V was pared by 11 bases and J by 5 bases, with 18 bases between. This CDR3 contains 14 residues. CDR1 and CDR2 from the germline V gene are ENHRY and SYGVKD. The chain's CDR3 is CAVRSATETGELFF. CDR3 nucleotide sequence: TGTGCCGTAAGATCTGCCACTGAGACCGGGGAGCTGTTTTTT.

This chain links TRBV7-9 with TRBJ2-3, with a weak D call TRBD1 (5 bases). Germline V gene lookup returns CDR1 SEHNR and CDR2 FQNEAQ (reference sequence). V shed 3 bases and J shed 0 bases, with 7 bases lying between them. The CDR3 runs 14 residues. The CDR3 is CASSFDSSTDTQYF. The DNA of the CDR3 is TGTGCCAGCAGCTTTGACAGTAGCACAGATACGCAGTATTTT. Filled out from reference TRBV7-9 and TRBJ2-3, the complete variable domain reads DTGVSQNPRHKITKRGQNVTFRCDPISEHNRLYWYRQTLGQGPEFLTYFQNEAQLEKSRLLSDRFSAERPKGSFSTLEIQRTEQGDSAMYLCASSFDSSTDTQYFGPGTRLTVL.

This CDR3 is CASSPQASGRTHEQYF. CDR3 nucleotides: TGTGCCAGCAGCCCCCAGGCTAGCGGGAGAACCCACGAGCAGTACTTC. The rearrangement uses TRBV28 and TRBJ2-7; 10 nucleotides line up with TRBD2. CDR1 and CDR2 (germline): MDHEN, SYDVKM. Losses at the gene ends were 6 bases for V and 5 bases for J; bases not matched to a gene: 13. The CDR3 covers 16 residues. The full variable domain, in which reference TRBV28 and TRBJ2-7 provide the parts outside the CDR3, is DVKVTQSSRYLVKRTGEKVFLECVQDMDHENMFWYRQDPGLGLRLIYFSYDVKMKEKGDIPEGYSVSREKKERFSLILESASTNQTSMYLCASSPQASGRTHEQYFGPGTRLTVT.

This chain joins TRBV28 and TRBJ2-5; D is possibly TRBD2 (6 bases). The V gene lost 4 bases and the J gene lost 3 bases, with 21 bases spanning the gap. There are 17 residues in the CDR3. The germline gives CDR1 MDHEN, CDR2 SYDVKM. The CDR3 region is CASSYEMARGGKETQYF. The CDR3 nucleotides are TGTGCCAGCAGTTACGAGATGGCCCGTGGAGGGAAAGAGACCCAGTACTTC.

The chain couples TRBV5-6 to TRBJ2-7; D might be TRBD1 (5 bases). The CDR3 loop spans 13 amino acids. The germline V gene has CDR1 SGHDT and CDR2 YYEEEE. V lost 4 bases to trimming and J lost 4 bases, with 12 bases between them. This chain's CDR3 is CASSTPGIYEQYF. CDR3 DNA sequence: TGTGCCAGCAGCACCCCAGGGATATACGAGCAGTACTTC.

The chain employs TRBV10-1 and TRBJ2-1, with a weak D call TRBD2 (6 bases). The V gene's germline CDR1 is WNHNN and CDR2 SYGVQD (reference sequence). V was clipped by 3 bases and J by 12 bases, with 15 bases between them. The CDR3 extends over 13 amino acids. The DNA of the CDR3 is TGCGCCAGCAGTGACCCGGGGACTCTCCGGCAGTTCTTC. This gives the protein CASSDPGTLRQFF.

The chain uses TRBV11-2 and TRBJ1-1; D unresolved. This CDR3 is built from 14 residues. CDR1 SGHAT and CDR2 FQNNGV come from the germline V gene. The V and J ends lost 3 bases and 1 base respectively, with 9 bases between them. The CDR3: CASSFTARNTEAFF. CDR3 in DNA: TGTGCCAGCAGCTTCACAGCAAGGAACACTGAAGCTTTCTTT.

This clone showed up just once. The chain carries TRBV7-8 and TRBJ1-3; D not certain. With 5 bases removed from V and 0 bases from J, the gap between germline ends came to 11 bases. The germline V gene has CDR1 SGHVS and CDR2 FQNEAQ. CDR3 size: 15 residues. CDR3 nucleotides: TGTGCCAGCAGCCCCACACCAAGCTCTGGAAACACCATATATTTT. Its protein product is CASSPTPSSGNTIYF.

The CDR3 region has the DNA TGTGCCTGGAGTGTCTCAGGGGAAGCTTTCTTT. This gives the protein CAWSVSGEAFF. The V call is TRBV30, the J call TRBJ1-1; perhaps TRBD1 as D (5 bases). Per germline, CDR1 GTSNPN and CDR2 SVGIG (reference sequence). Between the trimmed V and J ends, which lost 0 bases and 8 bases, there was a span of 7 bases. CDR3 length equals 11 residues.

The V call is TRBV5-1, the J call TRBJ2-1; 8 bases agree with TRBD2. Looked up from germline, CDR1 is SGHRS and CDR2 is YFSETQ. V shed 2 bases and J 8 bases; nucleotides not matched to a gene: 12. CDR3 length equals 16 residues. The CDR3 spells CASSFRSAGDSDEQFF. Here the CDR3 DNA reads TGCGCCAGCAGCTTCCGGTCAGCGGGAGATAGCGATGAGCAGTTCTTC.

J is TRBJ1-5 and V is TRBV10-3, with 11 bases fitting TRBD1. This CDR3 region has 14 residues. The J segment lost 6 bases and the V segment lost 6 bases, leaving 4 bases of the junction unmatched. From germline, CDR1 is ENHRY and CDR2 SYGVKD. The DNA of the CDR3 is TGTGCCATCAGGGGACAGGGGGTGGGTCAGCCCCAGCATTTT. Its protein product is CAIRGQGVGQPQHF.

The CDR3 loop reads CASSATGAFDEAFF. The CDR3 coding sequence is TGTGCCAGCAGCGCCACAGGGGCCTTCGATGAAGCTTTCTTT. The chain uses TRBV7-3 and TRBJ1-1, with 7 bases aligning to TRBD1. The CDR3 is made up of 14 amino acids. With V trimmed by 5 bases and J by 7 bases, 10 bases remained unmatched. The germline gives CDR1 SGHTA, CDR2 FQGTGA.

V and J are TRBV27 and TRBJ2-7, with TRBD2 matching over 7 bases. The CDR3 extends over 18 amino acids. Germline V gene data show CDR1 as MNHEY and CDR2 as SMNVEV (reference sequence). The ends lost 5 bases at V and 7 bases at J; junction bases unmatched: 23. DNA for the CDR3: TGTGCCAGCAGTCCGCGTCCCCCAGCGGGAAGGCTCTCAAGGGAGCAGTACTTC. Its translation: CASSPRPPAGRLSREQYF.

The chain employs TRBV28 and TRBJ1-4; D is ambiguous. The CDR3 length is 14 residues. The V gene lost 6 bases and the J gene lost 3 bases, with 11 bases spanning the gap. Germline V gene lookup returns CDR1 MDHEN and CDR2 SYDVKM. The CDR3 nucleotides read TGTGCCAGCAGCTTGGAGGTGTCTAATGAAAAACTGTTTTTT. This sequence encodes CASSLEVSNEKLFF.

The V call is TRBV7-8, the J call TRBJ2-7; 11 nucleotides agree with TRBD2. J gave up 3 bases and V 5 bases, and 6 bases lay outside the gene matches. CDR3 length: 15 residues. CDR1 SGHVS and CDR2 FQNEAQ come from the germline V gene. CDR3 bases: TGTGCCAGCAGCCAAACCACTAGCGGGAGCTACGAGCAGTACTTC. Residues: CASSQTTSGSYEQYF.

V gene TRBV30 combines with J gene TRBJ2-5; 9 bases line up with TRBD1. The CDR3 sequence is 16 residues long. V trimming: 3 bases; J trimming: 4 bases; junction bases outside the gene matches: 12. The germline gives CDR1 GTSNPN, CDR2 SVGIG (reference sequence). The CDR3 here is CAWREGVGTGLETQYF. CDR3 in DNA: TGTGCCTGGAGGGAAGGGGTTGGGACAGGGCTAGAGACCCAGTACTTC.

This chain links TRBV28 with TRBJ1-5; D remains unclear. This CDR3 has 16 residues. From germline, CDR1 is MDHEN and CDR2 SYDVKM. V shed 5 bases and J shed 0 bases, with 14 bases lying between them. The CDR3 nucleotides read TGTGCCAGCAGTGCGGGAGGGCTCCATAGCAATCAGCCCCAGCATTTT. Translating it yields CASSAGGLHSNQPQHF.

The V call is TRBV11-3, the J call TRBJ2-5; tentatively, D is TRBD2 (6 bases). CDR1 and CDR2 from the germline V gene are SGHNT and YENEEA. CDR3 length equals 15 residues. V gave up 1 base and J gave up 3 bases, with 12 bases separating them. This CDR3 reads CASSLGGKLEETQYF. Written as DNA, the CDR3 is TGTGCCAGCAGCTTAGGCGGGAAATTGGAAGAGACCCAGTACTTC.

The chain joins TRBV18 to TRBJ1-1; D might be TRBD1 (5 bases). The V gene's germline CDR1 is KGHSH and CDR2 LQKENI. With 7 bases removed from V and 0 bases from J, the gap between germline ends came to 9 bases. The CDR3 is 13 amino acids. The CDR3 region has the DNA TGTGCCAGCTTTGGGGGGATGAACACTGAAGCTTTCTTT. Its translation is CASFGGMNTEAFF.

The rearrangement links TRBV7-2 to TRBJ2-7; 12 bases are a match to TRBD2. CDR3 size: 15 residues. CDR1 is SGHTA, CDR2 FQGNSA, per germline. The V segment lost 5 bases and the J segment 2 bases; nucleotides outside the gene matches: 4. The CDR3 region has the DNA TGTGCCAGCAGCCCCGGACTAGCGGGGACCTACGAGCAGTACTTC. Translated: CASSPGLAGTYEQYF.